The source of this TCR beta chain is a study of T cell changes during pregnancy in multiple sclerosis. This CDR3 comprises 14 residues. With V trimmed by 3 bases and J by 7 bases, 6 bases remained unmatched. Germline CDR1 reads KGHSH; CDR2 reads LQKENI. The method was immunoSEQ multiplex PCR; TCRdb's version includes in-frame clones alone and lacks a portion of them. The sample lists under 80,000 clones; nearly 90% were seen once. The sequence came from a female donor with multiple sclerosis, enrolled in a pregnancy study. Sequencing was performed on peripheral blood, taken in the first trimester of pregnancy. The chain couples TRBV18 to TRBJ2-4, with 7 bases lining up with TRBD1. The CDR3 region has the DNA TGTGCCAGCTCACCCGGGACAGTAGCTAACATTCAGTACTTC. It yields the protein CASSPGTVANIQYF.